Listed below are T cell receptor beta chains from one sample, sequenced in a study of early T cells in non-severe SARS-CoV-2 infection. TCRdb independently ran MiXCR on the 5' RACE reads; one entry per CDR3 protein. Of under 70,000 distinct CDR3 sequences listed, approximately 5.9% were seen once; the top ten hold around 3.5%. The input for sequencing was whole blood, taken at baseline. Every receptor here comes from an adult who was a healthcare worker with PCR-confirmed SARS-CoV-2 infection or an uninfected control (not recorded which). The CDR3 runs from the conserved cysteine through the conserved F or W.

cdr3_aa	cdr3_length	v_call	j_call
CASNSIAGVHNEQFF	15	TRBV5-6	TRBJ2-1
CASSQVWGKRSYEQYF	16	TRBV4-1	TRBJ2-7
CASSQDRATYEQYF	14	TRBV4-1	TRBJ2-7
CASSTRTGRSYNEQFF	16	TRBV19	TRBJ2-1
CASSPRTKGDTQYF	14	TRBV12-3/TRBV12-4	TRBJ2-3
CASRVIAGGSPGEQFF	16	TRBV11-2	TRBJ2-1
CASSPDRDGEQYF	13	TRBV28	TRBJ2-7
CASSLGVSETQYF	13	TRBV7-2	TRBJ2-5
CSAKSWDSPEAFF	13	TRBV20-1	TRBJ1-1
CASSEASTRNEQFF	14	TRBV6-1	TRBJ2-1
CSARDKQETQYF	12	TRBV29-1	TRBJ2-5
CSVARDRAEAFF	12	TRBV29-1	TRBJ1-1
CASSFDRAWGEQFF	14	TRBV7-8	TRBJ2-1
CASSYDPSGRAGIYEQYF	18	TRBV6-6	TRBJ2-7
CASSWGTSGRPGELFF	16	TRBV5-4	TRBJ2-2
CASSRSRETQYF	12	TRBV28	TRBJ2-5
CASTQEEGGGYNEQFF	16	TRBV4-2	TRBJ2-1
CASSQEGGREAFF	13	TRBV4-1	TRBJ1-1
CASSNSGSSYNEQFF	15	TRBV28	TRBJ2-1
CASSFPGDSSSEQYF	15	TRBV5-6	TRBJ2-7
CASRRGGKPQHF	12	TRBV19	TRBJ1-5
CASSYRYRGHDIEAFF	16	TRBV6-5	TRBJ1-1
CSARDRTYNEQFF	13	TRBV29-1	TRBJ2-1
CASSRDNQAFF	11	TRBV12-3/TRBV12-4	TRBJ1-1
CASSLLAGEQYF	12	TRBV7-2	TRBJ2-7
CASSEKAGPTDTQYF	15	TRBV10-1	TRBJ2-3
CASSHADRANTEAFF	15	TRBV4-1	TRBJ1-1
CASRRRISSYNEQFF	15	TRBV28	TRBJ2-1
CASSPPPGTGGGYTF	15	TRBV28	TRBJ1-2
CASEPLAGDYNEQFF	15	TRBV25-1	TRBJ2-1
CSVEGQGAYNEQFF	14	TRBV29-1	TRBJ2-1
CASSWIYRGRDQETQYF	17	TRBV27	TRBJ2-5
CASSPQSRDSGIQYF	15	TRBV18	TRBJ2-4
CASSPGDEREMNEQFF	16	TRBV5-1	TRBJ2-1
CSARAAVTEIQPQHF	15	TRBV20-1	TRBJ1-5
CASCLGQNLNTEAFF	15	TRBV12-3/TRBV12-4	TRBJ1-1
CATSRDSLGTQYF	13	TRBV15	TRBJ2-5
CASSQRLMYSGSSGEQYF	18	TRBV4-1	TRBJ2-7
CASRDSSYEQYF	12	TRBV27	TRBJ2-7
CSAGGHFNTEAFF	13	TRBV20-1	TRBJ1-1
CASSANREQYF	11	TRBV12-3/TRBV12-4	TRBJ2-7
CASTNRGNYGYTF	13	TRBV6-2/TRBV6-3	TRBJ1-2
CASSQDQNTEAFF	13	TRBV14	TRBJ1-1
CSVVGGSYNEQFF	13	TRBV29-1	TRBJ2-1
CASRGGNEQYF	11	TRBV28	TRBJ2-7
CASSQGEGSPYEQYF	15	TRBV14	TRBJ2-7
CASRTNDPNTGELFF	15	TRBV19	TRBJ2-2